The rows below give T cell receptor beta chains drawn from one sample of a study of response to subunit inactivated influenza vaccine. MiXCR, run by TCRdb on the RT-PCR reads, gives a single entry per CDR3 protein. This sample has about 830,000 distinct CDR3 sequences; around a sixth occur once, and the top ten carry about a tenth. The specimen was PBMCs from blood, collected about 5 days after vaccination. The origin of the receptors is a man in his forties or fifties who received an inactivated influenza vaccine. The CDR3 runs from the conserved cysteine through the conserved F or W. Each record gives: J gene, clone size, V gene, D gene, CDR3 DNA, CDR3 protein. The D gene is left open where the match is weak. Some rows have no size entry. The others give once, few or many, or a class for an expanded clone.

TRBJ1-2,.,TRBV7-2,TRBD1,TGTGCCAGCAGCCCAGTCGAGGGGGCGGGCTATGGCTACACCTTC,CASSPVEGAGYGYTF
TRBJ1-1,many,TRBV7-2,.,TGTGCCAGCAGCTTAGTACAGGGAAGGAACACTGAAGCTTTCTTT,CASSLVQGRNTEAFF
TRBJ1-5,.,TRBV10-3,.,TGTGCCATCAGTGAGCAACTGGGCAATCAGCCCCAGCATTTT,CAISEQLGNQPQHF
TRBJ2-5,few,TRBV7-2,.,TGTGCCAGCAGCACGTACCAAGAGACCCAGTACTTC,CASSTYQETQYF
TRBJ2-7,few,TRBV7-9,.,TGTGCCAGCAGCTTTGGGGGGCGTAGGGCGACCTCCTACGAGCAGTACTTC,CASSFGGRRATSYEQYF
TRBJ1-5,few,TRBV12-3/TRBV12-4,.,TGTGCCAGCAGGAAAAAGGCTGGGACGGGAAATCAGCCCCAGCATTTT,CASRKKAGTGNQPQHF
TRBJ2-7,few,TRBV12-3/TRBV12-4,.,TGTGCCAGCACTCGTGCAGGGGGGCAAGCCTACGAGCAGTACTTC,CASTRAGGQAYEQYF
TRBJ1-3,few,TRBV12-3/TRBV12-4,TRBD1,TGTGCCAGCAGTTTGGGGACAGGGGCTGGAAACACCATATATTTT,CASSLGTGAGNTIYF
TRBJ2-7,.,TRBV6-2/TRBV6-3,.,TGTGCCAGCAGGGATAACTACGAGCAGTACTTC,CASRDNYEQYF
TRBJ2-3,.,TRBV20-1,TRBD2,TGCAGTGCTAGAGTGGGTAGCGGGAGGGCAGATACGCAGTATTTT,CSARVGSGRADTQYF
TRBJ2-1,few,TRBV12-3/TRBV12-4,.,TGTGCCAGCAGTTTCTCTGGGGGTGGTAATGAGCAGTTCTTC,CASSFSGGGNEQFF
TRBJ1-2,few,TRBV7-2,TRBD1,TGTGCCAGCAGCCAGACAGGGGAGACTAACTATGGCTACACCTTC,CASSQTGETNYGYTF
TRBJ1-1,many,TRBV5-6,TRBD1,TGTGCCAGCAGCAATCGACAGGGGGCCGGAGCTTTCTTT,CASSNRQGAGAFF
TRBJ2-7,.,TRBV7-9,.,TGTGCCAGCAGCTCAGAAAACGAGCAGTACTTC,CASSSENEQYF
TRBJ2-7,many,TRBV10-1,TRBD1,TGCGCCAGCAACCGACAGGGTACCTACGAGCAGTACTTC,CASNRQGTYEQYF
TRBJ2-2,.,TRBV9,.,TGTGCCAGCAGAGAGCGGACGAACACCGGGGAGCTGTTTTTT,CASRERTNTGELFF
TRBJ2-1,few,TRBV7-9,.,TGTGCCAGCAGCTTACCCGGGACTTCGTCGGTCTACAATGAGCAGTTCTTC,CASSLPGTSSVYNEQFF
TRBJ2-7,.,TRBV5-4,.,TGTGCCAGCAGCTTGTCGACCCTGGGCGAGCAGTACTTC,CASSLSTLGEQYF
TRBJ1-2,many,TRBV29-1,.,TGCAGCGTTGATAGTGGGGGTCGGGGTGGCTACACCTTC,CSVDSGGRGGYTF
TRBJ2-2,few,TRBV20-1,TRBD1,TGCAGTGCTAGCCTACTCTCCGGACAGGCGATTTTGCCTAACGGGGAGCTGTTTTTT,CSASLLSGQAILPNGELFF
TRBJ2-1,.,TRBV28,TRBD1,TGTGCCAGCAGCCTGGGACAGGGGGTCCCCTACAATGAGCAGTTCTTC,CASSLGQGVPYNEQFF
TRBJ2-3,.,TRBV7-2,TRBD1,TGTGCCAGCAGCTCACCAGGACAGGCCACAGATACGCAGTATTTT,CASSSPGQATDTQYF
TRBJ1-2,many,TRBV9,.,TGTGCCAGCAGCGTAGGAGTAAGCACTAACTATGGCTACACCTTC,CASSVGVSTNYGYTF
TRBJ2-7,.,TRBV3-1,.,TGTGCCAGCGGAACCCCCGCCCCCTACGAGCAGTACTTC,CASGTPAPYEQYF
TRBJ2-1,few,TRBV6-1,TRBD1,TGTGCCAGCAGTGAAGGGACAGGGTACAATGAGCAGTTCTTC,CASSEGTGYNEQFF
TRBJ1-1,.,TRBV7-9,.,TGTGCCAGCAGCCCAGGAAGTAGGAACACTGAAGCTTTCTTT,CASSPGSRNTEAFF